The 24 T cell receptor beta chains in this list originate from one sample, sequenced in a study of breast tumors, draining lymph nodes, adjacent tissues. TCRdb ran MiXCR on the multiplex PCR reads and lists one entry per CDR3 protein. Among about 270,000 distinct CDR3 sequences listed, roughly 31% were seen once. Breast cancer patients provided tissue from their axillary draining lymph nodes. Sequencing was carried out using axillary lymph node tissue. The receptors derive from a female donor with breast cancer. Some clones in this sample may be carry-over from other donors' samples.

This clonotype was counted at least ten times. The chain joins TRBV24-1 to TRBJ2-1; D might be TRBD1 or TRBD2, each matching 5 bases. Per germline, CDR1 KGHDR and CDR2 SFDVKD. This CDR3 comprises 12 residues. The ends were cut back, 3 bases at V and 9 bases at J, with 8 bases in the middle. The CDR3 here is CATSDPGTEQFF. The CDR3 nucleotides read TGTGCCACCAGTGATCCGGGGACTGAGCAGTTCTTC.

Concerning this clonotype: One end of the junction is discordant with germline, which a read error may explain. The genes are TRBV12-3 or TRBV12-4 and TRBJ2-6, with a possible D match to TRBD1 (5 bases). CDR3 length equals 14 residues. Here the CDR3 reads CASSLDLGANVLTF. CDR3 nucleotides: TGTGCCAGCAGTTTGGATTTAGGGGCCAATGTCCTGACTTTC.

V is TRBV3-1 and J is TRBJ2-1, with 9 bases identical to TRBD2. The germline V gene has CDR1 LGHDT and CDR2 YNNKEL (reference sequence). V lost 3 bases, J lost 8 bases, and 8 bases stayed unmatched. The CDR3 covers 15 residues. CDR3 loop: CASSQTSSGTDEQFF. In DNA, the CDR3 is TGTGCCAGCAGCCAGACCTCTAGCGGGACCGATGAGCAGTTCTTC.

A word on this clonotype: This clone may be a read error of a much larger clone one base away. The chain combines TRBV9 with TRBJ2-1; 7 bases agree with TRBD1. V shed 2 bases and J 9 bases; nucleotides not matched to a gene: 2. From germline, CDR1 is SGDLS and CDR2 YYNGEE. The CDR3 is 12 amino acids. The CDR3 sequence is CASSVTGSEQFF. The DNA of the CDR3 is TGTGCCAGCAGCGTGACAGGGAGTGAGCAGTTCTTC. The variable domain in full, with the rest retrieved from reference TRBV9 and TRBJ2-1, is DSGVTQTPKHLITATGQRVTLRCSPRSGDLSVYWYQQSLDQGLQFLIQYYNGEERAKGNILERFSAQQFPDLHSELNLSSLELGDSALYFCASSVTGSEQFFGPGTRLTVL.

This clonotype was counted at least ten times. This chain connects TRBV15 to TRBJ1-4; 9 bases map to TRBD1. CDR1 is LNHNV, CDR2 YYDKDF, per germline (reference sequence). The CDR3 length is 16 residues. The trim removed 1 base at V and 8 bases at J, leaving 8 bases unmatched. The CDR3 protein is CATSRALQGAREKLFF. The CDR3 nucleotides read TGTGCCACCAGCAGAGCCCTACAGGGGGCGAGGGAAAAACTGTTTTTT.

This clonotype was recorded at least ten times. V gene TRBV6-6 combines with J gene TRBJ1-3; 7 positions match TRBD1. CDR1 is MNHNY, CDR2 SVGAGI, per germline (reference sequence). V lost 6 bases to trimming and J lost 3 bases; unmatched junction nucleotides: 5. The CDR3 runs to 14 residues. As DNA, the CDR3 is TGTGCCAGCAGGCCTCAGGGGGATGGAAACACCATATATTTT. This translates into CASRPQGDGNTIYF.

The table lists this clonotype with many counts. The chain is built from TRBV10-1 and TRBJ2-7; maybe TRBD1 (6 bases). CDR1 is WNHNN and CDR2 is SYGVQD in the germline V gene (reference sequence). V dropped 1 base and J dropped 6 bases, with 7 bases sitting between them. CDR3 length equals 12 residues. In DNA form, the CDR3 reads TGCGCCAGCAGTGAGTGGGGGCTCGAGCAGTACTTC. It codes for CASSEWGLEQYF.

In its sample, this clonotype was seen many times. The J gene is TRBJ2-1, the V gene TRBV4-1, with 12 bases matching TRBD2. In germline, CDR1 is MGHRA, CDR2 YSYEKL. V trimming: 0 bases; J trimming: 6 bases; junction bases outside the gene matches: 12. The length of the CDR3 is 19 residues. The DNA for the CDR3 is TGCGCCAGCAGCCAAGATCTGCCTAGCGGGAGGGCCTTGGGCAATGAGCAGTTCTTC. It yields the protein CASSQDLPSGRALGNEQFF.

The sample holds many counts of this clonotype. The chain couples TRBV30 to TRBJ1-2, with TRBD1 matching 8 bases. The germline gives CDR1 GTSNPN, CDR2 SVGIG (reference sequence). This CDR3 contains 13 residues. The J segment lost 1 base and the V segment lost 3 bases, leaving 1 base of the junction unmatched. DNA of the CDR3: TGTGCCTGGAGCAGGGGGCATAACTATGGCTACACCTTC. Residues: CAWSRGHNYGYTF.

The table lists this clonotype with a few counts. V gene TRBV10-3 combines with J gene TRBJ1-1, with D possibly matching TRBD1 (6 bases). The CDR3 runs 16 residues. The germline gives CDR1 ENHRY, CDR2 SYGVKD. V was pared by 5 bases and J by 0 bases, with 16 bases between. CDR3 protein: CAISRGGGELNTEAFF. The CDR3 region has the DNA TGTGCCATCAGTCGCGGGGGCGGGGAGTTGAACACTGAAGCTTTCTTT.

This clonotype occurred a few times. The chain uses TRBV4-2 and TRBJ2-3; 9 bases agree with TRBD2. Germline V CDR1 and CDR2: LGHNA, YNFKEQ. Losses at the gene ends were 0 bases for V and 0 bases for J; bases not matched to a gene: 13. There are 20 residues in the CDR3. The CDR3 DNA follows: TGTGCCAGCAGCCAAGAGAGGGTAGCGGGAGTAGGAGGGAGCACAGATACGCAGTATTTT. Its protein is CASSQERVAGVGGSTDTQYF.

Many counts were recorded for this clonotype. CDR3 sequence: CASSKSGRAGEQYF. CDR3 DNA sequence: TGTGCCAGCAGCAAAAGCGGGAGGGCCGGCGAGCAGTACTTC. The V and J genes are TRBV6-6 and TRBJ2-7, with 10 bases fitting TRBD2. The CDR3 covers 14 residues. V dropped 6 bases and J dropped 6; count of bases not matched to a gene: 8. Germline assignment: CDR1 MNHNY and CDR2 SVGAGI (reference sequence).

A remark on this clonotype: A much larger clone lies a single base off, so this may be a read error. The V call is TRBV12-3 or TRBV12-4, the J call TRBJ2-1; tentatively, D is TRBD1 (5 bases). This CDR3 region has 14 residues. The CDR3 nucleotides read TGTGCCAGCAGTCCGAGACAGTTATACAATGAGCAGTCCTTC. Residues: CASSPRQLYNEQSF.

The chain is built from TRBV5-5 and TRBJ2-7; 7 nucleotides agree with TRBD2. The CDR3 runs to 14 residues. Germline-derived CDR1 and CDR2 are SGHKS and YYEKEE (reference sequence). J lost 5 bases, V lost 4 bases, and 9 bases had no gene match. The CDR3 spells CASSRIAGVNEQYF. The CDR3 DNA reads as TGTGCCAGCAGCAGGATAGCGGGTGTAAACGAGCAGTACTTC.

This clonotype has just a few counts. The chain combines TRBV28 with TRBJ2-5; perhaps TRBD1 as D (7 bases). V lost 6 bases, J lost 2 bases, and 25 bases lay in between. Germline V gene lookup returns CDR1 MDHEN and CDR2 SYDVKM. This CDR3 spans 18 amino acids. The CDR3 reads CASSQPGAGTRGQETQYF. The CDR3 coding sequence is TGTGCCAGCAGCCAGCCGGGGGCCGGGACCAGGGGGCAAGAGACCCAGTACTTC.

The chain uses TRBV11-2 and TRBJ2-1; 8 positions agree with TRBD2. V trimming: 3 bases; J trimming: 9 bases; junction bases outside the gene matches: 10. Per the germline V gene, CDR1 is SGHAT and CDR2 is FQNNGV. CDR3 size: 15 residues. CDR3 sequence reads: CASSLGAGGHGEQFF. DNA of the CDR3: TGTGCCAGCAGCTTGGGGGCGGGAGGCCATGGTGAGCAGTTCTTC.

Turning to this clonotype: A much larger clone is a single base away; this may be a read error. The rearrangement joins TRBV5-4 to TRBJ2-7, with D possibly matching TRBD2 (6 bases). Germline CDR1 and CDR2: SGHNT and YYREEE (reference sequence). The V gene lost 1 base and the J gene lost 5 bases, with 13 bases spanning the gap. The CDR3 is made up of 14 amino acids. This CDR3 reads CASSLRGGAHEQYF. CDR3 DNA: TGTGCCAGCAGCTTGCGCGGAGGGGCCCACGAGCAGTACTTC. Full variable domain (outside the CDR3, taken from reference TRBV5-4 and TRBJ2-7): ETGVTQSPTHLIKTRGQQVTLRCSSQSGHNTVSWYQQALGQGPQFIFQYYREEENGRGNFPPRFSGLQFPNYSSELNVNALELDDSALYLCASSLRGGAHEQYFGPGTRLTVT.

This clonotype appeared many times. The chain employs TRBV4-1 and TRBJ2-1, with 7 nucleotides matching TRBD2. Trimming cost V 1 base and J 7 bases; bases outside gene matches: 13. This CDR3 has 17 amino acids. Germline V gene data show CDR1 as MGHRA and CDR2 as YSYEKL. CDR3 sequence: CASSQGSLSTSSNEQFF. For the CDR3, the DNA is TGCGCCAGCAGCCAAGGAAGCCTGTCGACTAGCAGTAATGAGCAGTTCTTC.

The chain is built from TRBV11-3 and TRBJ2-3, with 7 bases matching TRBD2. The germline V gene has CDR1 SGHNT and CDR2 YENEEA. The CDR3 length is 15 residues. The junction had 7 bases not matched to a gene; V was cut back by 5 bases and J by 2 bases. The CDR3 is CASSHGLADTDTQYF. In nucleotides, the CDR3 is TGTGCCAGCAGCCATGGTCTAGCGGACACAGATACGCAGTATTTT.

At least ten counts were recorded for this clonotype. This chain uses TRBV11-2 with TRBJ2-3, with 8 bases aligning to TRBD1. Germline values: CDR1 SGHAT, CDR2 FQNNGV. With V trimmed by 4 bases and J by 0 bases, 3 bases remained unmatched. There are 15 residues in the CDR3. Here the CDR3 reads CASSSGGVSTDTQYF. For the CDR3, the DNA is TGTGCCAGCAGCTCAGGGGGCGTCAGCACAGATACGCAGTATTTT.

Concerning this clonotype itself: The junction shows a germline mismatch at one end, possibly a read error. The CDR3 nucleotides read TGTGCCAGCACGCCGCCCGTGCGGAGCTCCCACGAGCAGTACTTC. This codes for CASTPPVRSSHEQYF. The genes are TRBV2 and TRBJ2-7, with unresolved D. CDR1 is SNHLY and CDR2 is FYNNEI in the germline V gene. The length of the CDR3 is 15 residues.

This chain connects TRBV27 to TRBJ1-3, with D unclear. Trimming took 3 bases from V and 4 from J, leaving 7 bases between them. This CDR3 region has 13 residues. Germline-derived CDR1 and CDR2 are MNHEY and SMNVEV (reference sequence). CDR3 DNA: TGTGCCAGCAGTTTTACAAGGGGAAACACCATATATTTT. It specifies CASSFTRGNTIYF.

Turning to this clonotype: This may come from a read error, since a much larger clone is one base off. This chain uses TRBV5-8 with TRBJ2-3; D tentatively reads TRBD1 or TRBD2 (6 bases each). Germline assignment: CDR1 SGHTS and CDR2 YDEGEE. Trimming pared 6 bases from V and 2 bases from J, leaving 16 bases between. The CDR3 sequence is 15 residues long. The CDR3 loop is CASNWRDTYTDTQYF. As DNA, the CDR3 is TGTGCCAGCAACTGGAGGGACACCTACACAGATACGCAGTATTTT.

Comment on this clonotype: A read error is possible here, since a much larger clone lies one base away. The chain uses TRBV14 and TRBJ2-1, with 7 bases matching TRBD2. The CDR3 length is 15 residues. Germline-derived CDR1 and CDR2 are SGHDN and FVKESK. CDR3 residues: CASSQGDYPYNEPFF. DNA for the CDR3: TGCGCCAGCAGCCAAGGGGACTACCCCTACAATGAGCCGTTCTTC.